The 3 T cell receptor beta chains below come from one sample, sequenced in a study of metastatic and nonmetastatic thyroid tumors. TCRdb reanalyzed the PCR reads via MiXCR. The repertoire holds about 19,000 clones, with more than 35% as singletons. There were no patients who had received any treatment before thyroid surgery. The material sequenced was tumor tissue. These receptor sequences come from a female donor with papillary thyroid cancer or a benign thyroid nodule (not recorded which). Some clones in this sample may be carry-over from other donors' samples.

The chain links TRBV6-1 to TRBJ2-7, with no clear D. V was clipped by 6 bases and J by 5 bases, with 11 bases between them. The germline V gene has CDR1 MNHNS and CDR2 SASEGT. The CDR3 loop spans 12 amino acids. CDR3 nucleotide sequence: TGTGCCAGCAGCACCGGGTCTAACGAGCAGTACTTC. Residues: CASSTGSNEQYF.

The V and J genes are TRBV12-3 or TRBV12-4 and TRBJ1-2; 7 bases map to TRBD1. CDR3 length: 14 amino acids. The V and J ends lost 6 bases and 6 bases, in that order; junction bases with no gene match: 10. CDR3 amino acids: CASSRGTGSDGYTF. CDR3 bases: TGTGCCAGCAGCAGGGGGACTGGGAGCGATGGCTACACCTTC.

In its sample, this clone was seen a few times. The chain combines TRBV6-1 with TRBJ1-6; no firm D call. There are 15 residues in the CDR3. V shed 3 bases and J shed 0 bases, with 6 bases lying between them. Germline CDR1 reads MNHNS; CDR2 reads SASEGT. CDR3 nucleotides: TGTGCCAGCAGTGACAGGAGCTCCTATAATTCACCCCTCCACTTT. Amino acids: CASSDRSSYNSPLHF.